This TCR beta chain is drawn from a study of early T cells in non-severe SARS-CoV-2 infection. This CDR3 contains 15 residues. Germline V CDR1 and CDR2: SGHTA, FQGNSA. The V segment lost 4 bases and the J segment 2 bases; nucleotides outside the gene matches: 6. The protocol attached unique molecular identifiers to individual cDNA molecules. TCRdb used MiXCR to reprocess the 5' RACE reads, holding one entry per CDR3 protein. The data hold about 30,000 distinct CDR3 sequences, with roughly 5.2% observed a single time. This clonotype appeared a few times. What was sequenced was whole blood. V and J are TRBV7-2 and TRBJ2-3; 7 bases match TRBD1. This clonotype was sampled from an adult who was a healthcare worker with PCR-confirmed SARS-CoV-2 infection or an uninfected control (not recorded which). DNA for the CDR3: TGTGCCAGCAGCTCCCGGACAGGCACCACAGATACGCAGTATTTT. Translation: CASSSRTGTTDTQYF.